This T cell receptor (beta chain) came from a study of Graves' ophthalmopathy and Graves' hyperthyroidism. Amplified material comprised TCR beta CDR3 regions derived from RNA transcripts. HTBI primers were employed in first-round RT-PCR, then a second-round multiplex PCR followed. MiXCR, run by TCRdb on the multiplex PCR reads, gives a single entry per CDR3 protein. The repertoire holds hundreds of thousands of distinct CDR3 sequences, with under 25% as singletons. Notes on this clonotype: Its antigen is not identified.

Germline trimming cut 0 bases from V and 2 bases from J; bases unmatched to any gene: 0. This CDR3 contains 16 residues. Germline V gives CDR1 LGHNA, CDR2 YSLEER. Study results and limitations: Blood contained most expanded thyroid clonotypes exceeding 0.001 frequency.

In this cohort's terms, stable hyperthyroidism meant no ophthalmopathy by 18 months of follow-up. PBMCs had their origin in fresh peripheral blood (about 10 ml). Sequenced: peripheral blood. The origin of this receptor is a woman in her late teens or twenties with stable Graves' hyperthyroidism. The chain carries TRBV4-3 and TRBJ2-6, with 8 bases fitting TRBD2. The CDR3 coding sequence is TGCGCCAGCAGCCAAGAAGCGGGGGCTGGGGCCAACGTCCTGACTTTC. It codes for CASSQEAGAGANVLTF.